Below, 32 T cell receptor beta chains from the same sample are listed, as sequenced in a study of T cell responses to AZD1222 COVID-19 vaccine. Produced via immunoSEQ multiplex PCR; TCRdb's table is partial and in-frame only. The repertoire holds about 83,000 clones, roughly 88% seen once, with 8% to 10% in the top ten. The sample in question was peripheral blood, obtained on day 0 of AZD1222 vaccination. These receptor sequences come from an adult in good health.

The chain carries TRBV7-2 and TRBJ2-1; TRBD2 agrees at 10 bases. CDR3 size: 14 residues. V was clipped by 6 bases and J by 9 bases; unmatched bases: 8. Germline lookup yields CDR1 SGHTA and CDR2 FQGNSA. This chain's CDR3 is CASSQSGRAGEQFF. CDR3 DNA: TGTGCCAGCAGTCAGAGCGGGAGGGCCGGTGAGCAGTTCTTC.

This clone was detected only once. The rearrangement uses TRBV3-1 (or the pseudogene TRBV3-2) and TRBJ1-6, with a weak D call TRBD1 (6 bases). Germline V gives CDR1 LGHDT, CDR2 YNNKEL (reference sequence). V lost 1 base to trimming and J lost 8 bases, with 18 bases between them. The CDR3 runs to 17 residues. The CDR3 nucleotides are TGTGCCAGCAGCCAAGGGGGGGCTGCGCCCGTCTATTCACCCCTCCACTTT. This encodes CASSQGGAAPVYSPLHF.

In this sample, this clone turned up a few times. The CDR3 DNA reads TGTGCCAGCAGGCTAGCGGGGGCCTACGAGCAGTACTTC. Translating gives CASRLAGAYEQYF. The chain links TRBV28 to TRBJ2-7; 10 positions agree with TRBD2. V was pared by 6 bases and J by 2 bases, with 1 base of the junction left unmatched. The germline gives CDR1 MDHEN, CDR2 SYDVKM. The length of the CDR3 is 13 residues.

V usage is TRBV27 and J usage is TRBJ2-6; 11 bases align to TRBD2. The V gene end was trimmed by 4 bases and the J gene end by 1 base; junction bases not matched to a gene: 9. CDR1 and CDR2 (germline): MNHEY, SMNVEV (reference sequence). CDR3 size: 19 residues. The CDR3 nucleotides read TGTGCCAGCAGTTCCTTTTTAGCGGGGGGGCGGTCTGGGGCCAACGTCCTGACTTTC. This gives the protein CASSSFLAGGRSGANVLTF. The full variable domain, completed using reference TRBV27 and TRBJ2-6, is EAQVTQNPRYLITVTGKKLTVTCSQNMNHEYMSWYRQDPGLGLRQIYYSMNVEVTDKGDVPEGYKVSRKEKRNFPLILESPSPNQTSLYFCASSSFLAGGRSGANVLTFGAGSRLTVL.

V gene TRBV19 combines with J gene TRBJ1-5, with a weak D call TRBD1 (5 bases). The CDR3 has 15 residues. The V gene lost 3 bases and the J gene lost 6 bases, with 15 bases spanning the gap. Germline loops: CDR1 LNHDA, CDR2 SQIVND (reference sequence). CDR3 sequence: CASSIGRSQGQPQHF. The DNA for the CDR3 is TGTGCCAGTAGTATCGGTAGGTCCCAGGGTCAGCCCCAGCATTTT.

This chain connects TRBV3-1 (or the pseudogene TRBV3-2) to TRBJ2-1, with 9 bases that match TRBD2. The germline CDR1 and CDR2 sequences are LGHDT and YNNKEL (reference sequence). Germline trimming cut 3 bases from V and 6 bases from J; bases unmatched to any gene: 0. This CDR3 contains 13 residues. CDR3 DNA: TGTGCCAGCAGCCAGCGGGGGGGCAATGAGCAGTTCTTC. Translated: CASSQRGGNEQFF.

The chain is built from TRBV7-6 and TRBJ2-5, with TRBD1 matching 9 bases. In germline, CDR1 is SGHVS, CDR2 FNYEAQ. The CDR3 totals 16 residues. Germline trimming cut 1 base from V and 7 bases from J; bases unmatched to any gene: 10. The CDR3 loop reads CASSLVLTGGPGTQYF. The CDR3 coding sequence is TGTGCCAGCAGCTTAGTTCTGACAGGGGGGCCGGGGACCCAGTACTTC.

The rearrangement joins TRBV10-3 to TRBJ1-3; D is uncertain. The CDR3 spans 11 residues. Germline V gene lookup returns CDR1 ENHRY and CDR2 SYGVKD. Trimming took 5 bases from V and 2 from J, leaving 1 base between them. In DNA, the CDR3 is TGTGCCATCAGTCCTGGAAACACCATATATTTT. It translates to CAISPGNTIYF.

This CDR3 reads CASSTRQGQGEKLFF. Written as DNA, the CDR3 is TGTGCCAGCAGCACAAGACAGGGCCAGGGTGAAAAACTGTTTTTT. J is TRBJ1-4 and V is TRBV11-2; TRBD1 aligns across 7 bases. V was clipped by 5 bases and J by 7 bases; unmatched bases: 10. The CDR3 loop spans 15 amino acids. Per the germline V gene, CDR1 is SGHAT and CDR2 is FQNNGV.

This chain links TRBV7-9 with TRBJ1-1; D remains unclear. Germline lookup yields CDR1 SEHNR and CDR2 FQNEAQ (reference sequence). There are 15 residues in the CDR3. The ends were cut back, 3 bases at V and 0 bases at J, with 11 bases in the middle. CDR3 sequence reads: CASSFFLAVNTEAFF. For the CDR3, the DNA is TGTGCCAGCAGCTTTTTTCTGGCGGTGAACACTGAAGCTTTCTTT.

This chain joins TRBV27 and TRBJ1-2; 7 bases map to TRBD1. The CDR3 contains 17 residues. Trimming cost V 6 bases and J 2 bases; bases outside gene matches: 15. Germline CDR1 and CDR2: MNHEY and SMNVEV (reference sequence). Here the CDR3 DNA reads TGTGCCAGCAGCCTCATTGGCCGAACAGGGGCAAACTATGGCTACACCTTC. This gives the protein CASSLIGRTGANYGYTF.

About this clone: The junction departs from germline at one end; a sequencing error may be responsible. CDR3 DNA sequence: TGTGCCAGCAGTTTACAGAGCGGGGGGGATTCCTCCGAGCAGTACTTC. It specifies CASSLQSGGDSSEQYF. V usage is TRBV5-4 and J usage is TRBJ2-7; 10 positions agree with TRBD2. Germline assignment: CDR1 SGHNT and CDR2 YYREEE (reference sequence). The CDR3 has 16 amino acids. Using reference TRBV5-4 and TRBJ2-7 for the parts outside the CDR3, the full variable domain is ETGVTQSPTHLIKTRGQQVTLRCSSQSGHNTVSWYQQALGQGPQFIFQYYREEENGRGNFPPRFSGLQFPNYSSELNVNALELDDSALYLCASSLQSGGDSSEQYFGPGTRLTVT.

The chain has TRBV18 and TRBJ1-4, with 11 bases aligning to TRBD1. V shed 4 bases and J 7 bases; nucleotides not matched to a gene: 8. Germline assignment: CDR1 KGHSH and CDR2 LQKENI. The CDR3 extends over 16 amino acids. Written as DNA, the CDR3 is TGTGCCAGCTCACGTCCTGGACAGGGGGCATTTGAAAAACTGTTTTTT. Translated, it gives CASSRPGQGAFEKLFF.

The CDR3 DNA sequence: TGTGCCAGCAGCGATTGCGGGACTAGCGGACCAAAGAGCAATGAGCAGTTCTTC. As protein: CASSDCGTSGPKSNEQFF. The chain has TRBV12-1 and TRBJ2-1; TRBD2, as called in the table, went unchecked against the DNA. TRBV12-1 is a pseudogene locus. The CDR3 extends over 18 amino acids.

This sequence joins TRBV4-1 and TRBJ1-6; 10 nucleotides align to TRBD1. The ends lost 7 bases at V and 8 bases at J; junction bases unmatched: 5. Germline V gives CDR1 MGHRA, CDR2 YSYEKL. The CDR3 is 14 amino acids. The CDR3 spells CASNVGQGDSPLHF. The CDR3 nucleotides are TGCGCCAGCAACGTCGGACAGGGGGATTCACCCCTCCACTTT.

This chain uses TRBV27 with TRBJ2-5, with 9 bases aligning to TRBD2. The CDR3 totals 18 residues. CDR1 MNHEY and CDR2 SMNVEV come from the germline V gene (reference sequence). The V and J ends lost 6 bases and 5 bases, in that order; junction bases with no gene match: 19. The CDR3 DNA reads as TGTGCCAGCAGGATTAGCGGGAGATGGTCCGGGGGCATTGAGACCCAGTACTTC. This translates into CASRISGRWSGGIETQYF.

The chain combines TRBV9 with TRBJ2-7, with D hard to call. The germline V gene has CDR1 SGDLS and CDR2 YYNGEE. V dropped 3 bases and J dropped 9 bases, with 13 bases sitting between them. The CDR3 consists of 12 residues. CDR3 nucleotide sequence: TGTGCCAGCAGCGACCCTTTAATTGTGCAGTACTTC. Encoded protein: CASSDPLIVQYF.

The rearrangement uses TRBV14 and TRBJ2-5; 7 nucleotides line up with TRBD1. Trimming at V came to 4 bases and at J to 7 bases, leaving 15 bases not matched to a gene. CDR3 length: 16 residues. CDR1 is SGHDN, CDR2 FVKESK, per germline. The chain's CDR3 is CASSPPRGGVFVTQYF. CDR3 sequence (DNA): TGTGCCAGCAGCCCACCCAGAGGGGGCGTCTTTGTGACCCAGTACTTC.

This chain joins TRBV5-1 and TRBJ1-3; D call uncertain. This CDR3 spans 15 amino acids. V dropped 8 bases and J dropped 0 bases, with 15 bases sitting between them. Per the germline V gene, CDR1 is SGHRS and CDR2 is YFSETQ. This CDR3 is CASTVDGHSGNTIYF. The CDR3 DNA reads TGCGCCAGTACAGTCGACGGCCACTCTGGAAACACCATATATTTT.

V gene TRBV7-6 combines with J gene TRBJ1-1; D may be TRBD1 (6 bases). The CDR3 extends over 16 amino acids. The ends were cut back, 1 base at V and 0 bases at J, with 12 bases in the middle. Germline lookup yields CDR1 SGHVS and CDR2 FNYEAQ. The CDR3 here is CASSLGWGLMNTEAFF. DNA for the CDR3: TGTGCCAGCAGCTTAGGTTGGGGGCTCATGAACACTGAAGCTTTCTTT.

The V gene is TRBV19, the J gene TRBJ1-1; no clear D. The CDR3 runs to 13 residues. Germline CDR1 is LNHDA and CDR2 is SQIVND (reference sequence). V lost 5 bases, J lost 1 base, and 8 bases lay in between. The DNA of the CDR3 is TGTGCCAGTAGTCTTCAAAGGAACACTGAAGCTTTCTTT. It is translated as CASSLQRNTEAFF.

V usage is TRBV29-1 and J usage is TRBJ2-7, with 11 bases identical to TRBD2. CDR3 length equals 13 residues. J gave up 4 bases and V 6 bases, and 5 bases lay outside the gene matches. Per the germline V gene, CDR1 is SQVTM and CDR2 is ANQGSEA. CDR3 amino acids: CSVAGTSGYEQYF. DNA for the CDR3: TGCAGCGTCGCCGGGACTAGCGGATACGAGCAGTACTTC.

The table lists this clone with a count of one. This chain uses TRBV5-8 with TRBJ1-4; 11 bases line up with TRBD1. V lost 2 bases to trimming and J lost 3 bases; unmatched junction nucleotides: 6. The CDR3 runs 17 residues. CDR1 is SGHTS and CDR2 is YDEGEE in the germline V gene. The CDR3 loop is CASSLRTGGASNEKLFF. The CDR3 DNA reads TGTGCCAGCAGCTTACGGACAGGGGGCGCATCTAATGAAAAACTGTTTTTT.

The chain carries TRBV11-2 and TRBJ2-3, with D possibly TRBD2 on 5 matching bases. Germline lookup yields CDR1 SGHAT and CDR2 FQNNGV. The CDR3 is 17 residues long. The V end lost 1 base, the J end lost 1 base, and 15 bases lay between the germline ends. The CDR3 sequence is CASSLGLRGLRTDTQYF. CDR3 DNA: TGTGCCAGCAGCTTAGGACTACGCGGCCTTCGCACAGATACGCAGTATTTT.

This chain connects TRBV4-1 to TRBJ1-1; D uncertain. Trimming cost V 0 bases and J 1 base, with 9 bases left between them. The CDR3 is 15 residues long. In germline, CDR1 is MGHRA, CDR2 YSYEKL. The CDR3 sequence: CASSQEEATNTEAFF. The CDR3, as DNA: TGCGCCAGCAGCCAAGAAGAGGCGACGAACACTGAAGCTTTCTTT.

The V call is TRBV5-1, the J call TRBJ2-2; no firm D call. The length of the CDR3 is 14 residues. Germline lookup yields CDR1 SGHRS and CDR2 YFSETQ. With 0 bases removed from V and 6 bases from J, the gap between germline ends came to 9 bases. CDR3 sequence: CASSLERIPGELFF. The CDR3 coding sequence is TGCGCCAGCAGCTTGGAGAGGATCCCCGGGGAGCTGTTTTTT.

This clone was observed a few times. J is TRBJ1-5 and V is TRBV30, with D unresolved. Germline V CDR1 and CDR2: GTSNPN, SVGIG (reference sequence). The V and J ends lost 0 bases and 6 bases respectively, with 12 bases between them. The CDR3 is 14 amino acids. CDR3 in DNA: TGTGCCTGGAGTGTAAAGGGCGGGATTCAGCCCCAGCATTTT. This gives the protein CAWSVKGGIQPQHF. Together with reference TRBV30 and TRBJ1-5, the CDR3 gives the full variable domain: SQTIHQWPATLVQPVGSPLSLECTVEGTSNPNLYWYRQAAGRGLQLLFYSVGIGQISSEVPQNLSASRPQDRQFILSSKKLLLSDSGFYLCAWSVKGGIQPQHFGDGTRLSIL.

This clone has more than one count but fewer than ten. The chain uses TRBV4-1 and TRBJ2-7, with a tentative D call TRBD2 (5 bases). The germline V and J ends were trimmed by 1 base and 6 bases, with 7 bases remaining between them. CDR3 length: 12 amino acids. CDR1 is MGHRA and CDR2 is YSYEKL in the germline V gene. The CDR3 region is CASSQGGFEQYF. The CDR3 DNA sequence: TGCGCCAGCAGCCAAGGCGGGTTCGAGCAGTACTTC.

This sequence joins TRBV6-6 and TRBJ1-5, with D perhaps matching TRBD1 (5 bases). The V end lost 2 bases, the J end lost 7 bases, and 15 bases lay between the germline ends. This CDR3 has 15 residues. Germline V gene lookup returns CDR1 MNHNY and CDR2 SVGAGI (reference sequence). CDR3 bases: TGTGCCAGCAGTTACGAACTGGGCGGGGGACAGCCCCAGCATTTT. This gives the protein CASSYELGGGQPQHF.

CDR3 DNA sequence: TGCGCCAGCAGCCAAGATCTTCCTCAGCCCCAGCATTTT. It is translated as CASSQDLPQPQHF. The chain couples TRBV4-1 to TRBJ1-5; D is undetermined. The CDR3 length is 13 residues. Germline loops: CDR1 MGHRA, CDR2 YSYEKL. The V and J ends lost 0 bases and 6 bases respectively, with 6 bases between them.

The chain uses TRBV5-8 and TRBJ2-5; D remains unclear. CDR3 length: 12 residues. The germline V gene encodes CDR1 SGHTS and CDR2 YDEGEE. V was pared by 2 bases and J by 4 bases, with 6 bases between. The CDR3 loop reads CASSFWAETQYF. CDR3 nucleotides: TGTGCCAGCAGCTTTTGGGCAGAGACCCAGTACTTC.

The chain joins TRBV7-6 to TRBJ1-3; D gene ambiguous. Per germline, CDR1 SGHVS and CDR2 FNYEAQ. Trimming removed 1 base at V and 4 bases at J, with 8 bases between. CDR3 size: 14 residues. CDR3 in amino acids: CASSLGGVGNTIYF. In DNA, the CDR3 is TGTGCCAGCAGCTTAGGGGGAGTCGGAAACACCATATATTTT.